Below, 29 T cell receptor beta chains from the same sample are listed, as sequenced in a study of blood T cell repertoires in COVID-19. The protocol was immunoSEQ multiplex PCR, while the TCRdb copy is restricted to in-frame clones and leaves out a portion. In the table there are 100,000 to 150,000 clones, about 83% of which are singletons. Sequenced material: peripheral blood. These receptors were collected from a human donor in a cohort sampled during active COVID-19.

This rearrangement joins TRBV30 to TRBJ1-4, with TRBD1 matching 10 bases. V trimming: 1 base; J trimming: 4 bases; junction bases outside the gene matches: 9. There are 17 residues in the CDR3. CDR1 is GTSNPN, CDR2 SVGIG, per germline (reference sequence). The CDR3 region is CAWSGTPGTGVNEKLFF. In nucleotides, the CDR3 is TGTGCCTGGAGTGGGACCCCCGGGACAGGGGTTAATGAAAAACTGTTTTTT. The whole variable domain, remainder taken from reference TRBV30 and TRBJ1-4, is SQTIHQWPATLVQPVGSPLSLECTVEGTSNPNLYWYRQAAGRGLQLLFYSVGIGQISSEVPQNLSASRPQDRQFILSSKKLLLSDSGFYLCAWSGTPGTGVNEKLFFGSGTQLSVL.

This clone was observed a single time. The chain is built from TRBV18 and TRBJ2-3; a possible D gene is TRBD2 (6 bases). The CDR3 length is 15 residues. Germline V gene lookup returns CDR1 KGHSH and CDR2 LQKENI. Between the trimmed V and J ends, which lost 3 bases and 1 base, there was a span of 11 bases. This CDR3 reads CASSPVSSGTDTQYF. The CDR3 DNA sequence: TGTGCCAGCTCACCGGTCTCTAGCGGCACAGATACGCAGTATTTT.

The genes are TRBV7-2 and TRBJ2-3, with a weak D call TRBD1 (6 bases). CDR3 length: 14 amino acids. V was cut by 6 bases and J by 4 bases, with 14 bases left in between. The germline gives CDR1 SGHTA, CDR2 FQGNSA. This CDR3 reads CASRYQQGSDTQYF. CDR3 nucleotides: TGTGCCAGCAGATACCAACAGGGTTCAGATACGCAGTATTTT.

The chain joins TRBV11-3 to TRBJ1-1; D gene unclear. There are 13 residues in the CDR3. Germline CDR1 SGHNT, CDR2 YENEEA. Trimming stripped 2 bases from V and 3 bases from J, with 7 bases between. CDR3 amino acids: CASSLLPDTEAFF. Written as DNA, the CDR3 is TGTGCCAGCAGCTTACTACCGGACACTGAAGCTTTCTTT. Combining the CDR3 with reference TRBV11-3 and TRBJ1-1 gives the whole variable domain EAGVVQSPRYKIIEKKQPVAFWCNPISGHNTLYWYLQNLGQGPELLIRYENEEAVDDSQLPKDRFSAERLKGVDSTLKIQPAELGDSAVYLCASSLLPDTEAFFGQGTRLTVV.

The J gene is TRBJ1-5, the V gene TRBV27; no clear D gene. Germline assignment: CDR1 MNHEY and CDR2 SMNVEV (reference sequence). This CDR3 has 16 amino acids. With 2 bases removed from V and 0 bases from J, the gap between germline ends came to 11 bases. The CDR3 DNA is TGTGCCAGCAGTTTACAGGCTCCTCCTAGCAATCAGCCCCAGCATTTT. This codes for CASSLQAPPSNQPQHF.

Only one count was recorded for this clone. Other DNA sequences in this sample translate to the same CDR3. The CDR3 here is CASSLARYEQYF. The CDR3 nucleotides read TGTGCCAGCAGCTTAGCCCGGTACGAGCAGTACTTC. V and J are TRBV7-2 and TRBJ2-7; no definite D call. CDR1 is SGHTA and CDR2 is FQGNSA in the germline V gene. The V end lost 0 bases, the J end lost 4 bases, and 4 bases lay between the germline ends. The CDR3 length is 12 residues. Based on the CDR3 plus reference TRBV7-2 and TRBJ2-7, the full variable domain is GAGVSQSPSNKVTEKGKDVELRCDPISGHTALYWYRQSLGQGLEFLIYFQGNSAPDKSGLPSDRFSAERTGGSVSTLTIQRTQQEDSAVYLCASSLARYEQYFGPGTRLTVT.

The chain combines TRBV5-1 with TRBJ2-3, with 7 bases fitting TRBD2. Looked up from germline, CDR1 is SGHRS and CDR2 is YFSETQ. The CDR3 consists of 13 residues. Losses at the gene ends were 0 bases for V and 5 bases for J; bases not matched to a gene: 0. This chain's CDR3 is CASSLERGDTQYF. The CDR3 nucleotides are TGCGCCAGCAGCTTGGAGCGGGGAGATACGCAGTATTTT. The entire variable domain, with the rest obtained from reference TRBV5-1 and TRBJ2-3, is as follows: KAGVTQTPRYLIKTRGQQVTLSCSPISGHRSVSWYQQTPGQGLQFLFEYFSETQRNKGNFPGRFSGRQFSNSRSEMNVSTLELGDSALYLCASSLERGDTQYFGPGTRLTVL.

V is TRBV7-8 and J is TRBJ2-3; D possibly corresponds to TRBD1 (6 bases). The germline V and J ends were trimmed by 2 bases and 4 bases, with 10 bases remaining between them. Germline values: CDR1 SGHVS, CDR2 FQNEAQ. This CDR3 region has 14 residues. The CDR3 spells CASSLLGAADTQYF. In DNA, the CDR3 is TGTGCCAGCAGCTTATTGGGGGCGGCAGATACGCAGTATTTT.

This clone was seen at least ten times. This rearrangement joins TRBV7-8 to TRBJ2-7; D is possibly TRBD2 (5 bases). Germline CDR1 reads SGHVS; CDR2 reads FQNEAQ. V was cut by 2 bases and J by 7 bases, with 18 bases left in between. This CDR3 spans 15 amino acids. CDR3 sequence: CASSLLSGSPGEQYF. CDR3 sequence (DNA): TGTGCCAGCAGCTTACTATCGGGGTCGCCAGGTGAGCAGTACTTC. The full variable domain, in which reference TRBV7-8 and TRBJ2-7 provide the parts outside the CDR3, is GAGVSQSPRYKVAKRGQDVALRCDPISGHVSLFWYQQALGQGPEFLTYFQNEAQLDKSGLPSDRFFAERPEGSVSTLKIQRTQQEDSAVYLCASSLLSGSPGEQYFGPGTRLTVT.

Only a few counts were recorded for this clone. Written as DNA, the CDR3 is TGTGCCAGCAGTTACCCACGGGACAGGGTAAAGGTGGGCGCTGAAGCTTTCTTT. Its protein product is CASSYPRDRVKVGAEAFF. The rearrangement links TRBV6-2 or TRBV6-3 to TRBJ1-1; TRBD1 agrees at 9 bases. The CDR3 is 18 residues long. V lost 2 bases to trimming and J lost 6 bases; unmatched junction nucleotides: 16. The V gene's germline CDR1 is MNHEY and CDR2 SVGEGT.

The chain has TRBV28 and TRBJ2-5; D is unclear. V dropped 1 base and J dropped 5 bases, with 11 bases sitting between them. This CDR3 is built from 14 residues. Germline loops: CDR1 MDHEN, CDR2 SYDVKM. DNA of the CDR3: TGTGCCAGCAGTTTATTAAAGAGGTCGGAGACCCAGTACTTC. Residues: CASSLLKRSETQYF.

V is TRBV5-1 and J is TRBJ1-2; D call uncertain. Trimming shortened V by 5 bases and J by 1 base, and 9 bases separated the two germline ends. Germline V gene sequence: CDR1 SGHRS, CDR2 YFSETQ. This CDR3 has 13 amino acids. The CDR3 bases are TGCGCCAGCAGGGGAGGGATTAACTATGGCTACACCTTC. This translates into CASRGGINYGYTF.

V usage is TRBV28 and J usage is TRBJ2-5; the match to TRBD2 covers 12 bases. CDR3 length: 15 amino acids. Germline V lookup: CDR1 MDHEN, CDR2 SYDVKM. The V and J ends lost 4 bases and 5 bases, in that order; junction bases with no gene match: 5. DNA for the CDR3: TGTGCCAGCAGTTCTAGCGGGAGGGCTGCTGAGACCCAGTACTTC. Translated, it gives CASSSSGRAAETQYF.

The rearrangement links TRBV5-1 to TRBJ1-1; the D gene is possibly TRBD1 (5 bases). The CDR3 runs to 15 residues. The germline gives CDR1 SGHRS, CDR2 YFSETQ. Trimming removed 4 bases from V and 6 bases from J, with 19 bases in between. In DNA form, the CDR3 reads TGCGCCAGCAGCCCCACGACAGTTCCTGGTCCTGAAGCTTTCTTT. Translating it yields CASSPTTVPGPEAFF.

The V gene is TRBV29-1, the J gene TRBJ2-3, with D unclear. Germline CDR1 SQVTM, CDR2 ANQGSEA. This CDR3 region has 13 residues. Deletions cut 7 bases from V and 2 bases from J, with 13 bases between. CDR3 bases: TGCAGCGGCTCGCGTAGTCCCACAGATACGCAGTATTTT. It encodes CSGSRSPTDTQYF.

The chain links TRBV20-1 to TRBJ2-1, with 13 bases aligning to TRBD2. The CDR3 is 16 residues long. Trimming removed 3 bases from V and 7 bases from J; junction bases left unmatched: 9. The germline V gene encodes CDR1 DFQATT and CDR2 SNEGSKA (reference sequence). The CDR3 DNA reads as TGCAGTGCTAGTGGGTGGACTAGCGGGAGTGGGAATGAGCAGTTCTTC. Translation gives CSASGWTSGSGNEQFF.

The V gene is TRBV19, the J gene TRBJ2-6, with a possible D match to TRBD1 (5 bases). The germline V gene has CDR1 LNHDA and CDR2 SQIVND (reference sequence). The V gene lost 5 bases and the J gene lost 0 bases, with 8 bases spanning the gap. The CDR3 covers 15 residues. CDR3 region: CASSGALSGANVLTF. CDR3 nucleotide sequence: TGTGCCAGTAGTGGGGCGCTCTCTGGGGCCAACGTCCTGACTTTC.

The rearrangement links TRBV30 to TRBJ2-7, with TRBD1 matching over 9 bases. CDR1 and CDR2 from the germline V gene are GTSNPN and SVGIG (reference sequence). The length of the CDR3 is 15 residues. V shed 0 bases and J 4 bases; nucleotides not matched to a gene: 7. Written as DNA, the CDR3 is TGTGCCTGGAGTGTACGGAGGACAGGGGCATACGAGCAGTACTTC. This gives the protein CAWSVRRTGAYEQYF.

The chain is built from TRBV19 and TRBJ2-2, with D unresolved. Trimming stripped 2 bases from V and 0 bases from J, with 7 bases between. CDR1 and CDR2 (germline): LNHDA, SQIVND (reference sequence). This CDR3 contains 15 residues. CDR3 DNA: TGTGCCAGTAGTATACAGGCTACGAACACCGGGGAGCTGTTTTTT. Protein product: CASSIQATNTGELFF. The full variable domain, in which reference TRBV19 and TRBJ2-2 provide the parts outside the CDR3, is DGGITQSPKYLFRKEGQNVTLSCEQNLNHDAMYWYRQDPGQGLRLIYYSQIVNDFQKGDIAEGYSVSREKKESFPLTVTSAQKNPTAFYLCASSIQATNTGELFFGEGSRLTVL.

This sequence joins TRBV11-3 and TRBJ2-1; 12 nucleotides line up with TRBD2. This CDR3 spans 17 amino acids. V shed 5 bases, J shed 0 bases, and the junction held 5 bases outside the gene matches. Germline V gives CDR1 SGHNT, CDR2 YENEEA. The CDR3 sequence is CASSQRTSGNSYNEQFF. The CDR3 nucleotides read TGTGCCAGCAGCCAACGGACTAGCGGGAACTCCTACAATGAGCAGTTCTTC.

The CDR3 DNA reads as TGTGCCAGCAGCAATAGCGGGGGCTCCTACAATGAGCAGTTCTTC. The encoded protein is CASSNSGGSYNEQFF. V usage is TRBV5-4 and J usage is TRBJ2-1; 9 bases agree with TRBD2. The V and J ends lost 4 bases and 0 bases, in that order; junction bases with no gene match: 2. This CDR3 is 15 amino acids long. CDR1 is SGHNT and CDR2 is YYREEE in the germline V gene (reference sequence).

V and J are TRBV18 and TRBJ2-1; 7 bases are a match to TRBD1. CDR1 KGHSH and CDR2 LQKENI come from the germline V gene. CDR3 length: 17 amino acids. With V trimmed by 5 bases and J by 0 bases, 10 bases remained unmatched. CDR3 sequence (DNA): TGTGCCAGCTCAACCGGACAGGCCCAGCGCTCCTACAATGAGCAGTTCTTC. As protein: CASSTGQAQRSYNEQFF.

This chain connects TRBV19 to TRBJ2-3; D is perhaps TRBD2 (5 bases). Germline V gene data show CDR1 as LNHDA and CDR2 as SQIVND (reference sequence). This CDR3 is built from 16 residues. The ends were cut back, 5 bases at V and 5 bases at J, with 20 bases in the middle. CDR3 amino acids: CASSFSFGVGRDTQYF. CDR3 sequence (DNA): TGTGCCAGTAGTTTTTCCTTTGGGGTTGGGAGAGATACGCAGTATTTT.

The chain carries TRBV2 and TRBJ2-6; 8 bases line up with TRBD1. V gave up 8 bases and J gave up 0 bases; unmatched junction bases: 0. Germline V gives CDR1 SNHLY, CDR2 FYNNEI. The CDR3 is made up of 14 amino acids. CDR3 protein: CASDRGSGANVLTF. The CDR3 DNA reads as TGTGCCAGCGACAGGGGCTCTGGGGCCAACGTCCTGACTTTC.

This clone has more than one count but fewer than ten. V usage is TRBV3-1 (or the pseudogene TRBV3-2) and J usage is TRBJ2-2; 7 nucleotides align to TRBD2. This CDR3 has 15 residues. CDR1 and CDR2 (germline): LGHDT, YNNKEL (reference sequence). The ends lost 4 bases at V and 2 bases at J; junction bases unmatched: 4. The CDR3 sequence: CASSRLADNTGELFF. The CDR3 DNA is TGTGCCAGCAGCCGCCTAGCGGATAACACCGGGGAGCTGTTTTTT.

This clone has more than one count but fewer than ten. The chain combines TRBV28 with TRBJ1-1; D not certain. Looked up from germline, CDR1 is MDHEN and CDR2 is SYDVKM. V was shortened by 5 bases and J by 8 bases, with 12 bases between the two germline ends. This CDR3 has 12 residues. CDR3 coding DNA: TGTGCCAGCAGTAGTTCAAGCCGCGAAGCTTTCTTT. Encoded protein: CASSSSSREAFF.

The V call is TRBV14, the J call TRBJ2-1; no reliable D call. V lost 0 bases and J 3 bases, leaving 9 bases between the germline ends. There are 15 residues in the CDR3. The germline V gene encodes CDR1 SGHDN and CDR2 FVKESK. In DNA, the CDR3 is TGTGCCAGCAGCCAAGACTATAGTTTCTACAATGAGCAGTTCTTC. Residues: CASSQDYSFYNEQFF. Full variable domain (rest looked up from reference TRBV14 and TRBJ2-1): EAGVTQFPSHSVIEKGQTVTLRCDPISGHDNLYWYRRVMGKEIKFLLHFVKESKQDESGMPNNRFLAERTGGTYSTLKVQPAELEDSGVYFCASSQDYSFYNEQFFGPGTRLTVL.

V and J are TRBV5-4 and TRBJ2-3, with 8 positions matching TRBD2. Germline CDR1 SGHNT, CDR2 YYREEE (reference sequence). Unmatched junction bases numbered 17, after V lost 7 bases and J lost 10 bases. The CDR3 is made up of 15 amino acids. The CDR3 nucleotides are TGTGCCAGCGCCCCACGACTAGCGAGCTCGGTTGCGCAGTATTTT. Translating it yields CASAPRLASSVAQYF.

The rearrangement joins TRBV30 to TRBJ1-5; 8 positions agree with TRBD1. V lost 4 bases and J lost 6; bases outside the gene matches: 5. This CDR3 comprises 13 residues. Germline-derived CDR1 and CDR2 are GTSNPN and SVGIG (reference sequence). CDR3 in amino acids: CAWTLDRAQPQHF. Written as DNA, the CDR3 is TGTGCCTGGACCCTGGACAGGGCTCAGCCCCAGCATTTT.